Below, 6 T cell receptor beta chains from the same sample are listed, as sequenced in a study of beta chain features in type 1 diabetes. Expressed TCRB transcripts were sequenced because the isolated RNA had all been reverse transcribed beforehand. Repertoires were generated with immunoSEQ multiplex PCR, while TCRdb's copy carries only in-frame clones and drops some. The sample records hundreds of thousands of clones, less than 9.5% being singletons. Sequencing input: central memory CD4+ T cells from blood. The receptors come from a woman between 18 and 29 years old in good health.

This clone was seen only a few times. The rearrangement uses TRBV7-3 and TRBJ2-1, with a weak D call TRBD2 (6 bases). CDR3 length equals 14 residues. The V end was cut by 5 bases, the J end by 9 bases, with 17 bases between. The germline V gene has CDR1 SGHTA and CDR2 FQGTGA. The CDR3 region is CASSPSLAMGEQFF. CDR3 nucleotide sequence: TGTGCCAGCAGCCCCTCGCTAGCGATGGGTGAGCAGTTCTTC.

The chain uses TRBV7-9 and TRBJ2-1; 8 bases fit TRBD1. After removal of 5 bases from V and 6 bases from J, the junction contained 6 bases not matched to a gene. CDR3 length: 14 residues. Germline-derived CDR1 and CDR2 are SEHNR and FQNEAQ (reference sequence). CDR3 DNA sequence: TGTGCCAGCAGCCAGGGACAGGCATTCAATGAGCAGTTCTTC. This gives the protein CASSQGQAFNEQFF.

The chain combines TRBV15 with TRBJ2-1, with unresolved D. Trimming stripped 1 base from V and 8 bases from J, with 9 bases between. This CDR3 is built from 13 residues. CDR1 and CDR2 from the germline V gene are LNHNV and YYDKDF (reference sequence). The chain's CDR3 is CATSRGLVDEQFF. The CDR3 nucleotides are TGTGCCACCAGCAGAGGGCTAGTCGATGAGCAGTTCTTC.

This chain links TRBV4-2 with TRBJ2-3, with D perhaps matching TRBD1 (5 bases). The length of the CDR3 is 15 residues. Trimming left V 6 bases short and J 2 bases short, with 15 bases between. In germline, CDR1 is LGHNA, CDR2 YNFKEQ. CDR3: CASSLGQGFTDTQYF. The CDR3 DNA follows: TGTGCCAGCAGTTTGGGGCAGGGCTTCACAGATACGCAGTATTTT.

The chain is built from TRBV5-4 and TRBJ2-7; perhaps TRBD2 as D (6 bases). Deletions cut 4 bases from V and 5 bases from J, with 19 bases between. CDR3 size: 15 residues. Germline values: CDR1 SGHNT, CDR2 YYREEE (reference sequence). CDR3: CASSPRAGTGHEQYF. DNA of the CDR3: TGTGCCAGCAGCCCTCGGGCGGGAACGGGCCACGAGCAGTACTTC.

The table lists this clone with a few counts. This chain links TRBV29-1 with TRBJ2-7; no reliable D call. Germline V gives CDR1 SQVTM, CDR2 ANQGSEA. CDR3 length: 11 amino acids. V was pared by 6 bases and J by 6 bases, with 12 bases between. CDR3 amino acids: CSVYTPGEQYF. The CDR3 DNA sequence: TGCAGCGTGTATACTCCGGGCGAGCAGTACTTC.